What follows are 32 T cell receptor beta chains derived from one specimen sequenced in a study of response to subunit inactivated influenza vaccine. TCRdb used MiXCR to reprocess the RT-PCR reads, holding one entry per CDR3 protein. The profile covers 590,000 or so distinct CDR3 sequences, with less than 15% appearing a single time and 6% to 9.5% taken by the ten largest. The sequencing here drew on PBMCs from blood, taken 14 to 15 days before vaccination. These TCRs come from a man aged 50-59 years who received an inactivated influenza vaccine.

This clonotype was detected a few times. The rearrangement links TRBV28 to TRBJ2-2; 13 bases are shared with TRBD2. The junction had 7 bases not matched to a gene; V was cut back by 3 bases and J by 0 bases. CDR1 MDHEN and CDR2 SYDVKM come from the germline V gene. This CDR3 comprises 19 residues. CDR3 in DNA: TGTGCCAGCAGTTTTCTACTAGCGGGAGGGGAGACGAACACCGGGGAGCTGTTTTTT. Its protein product is CASSFLLAGGETNTGELFF.

In its sample, this clonotype was seen many times. The chain combines TRBV12-3 or TRBV12-4 with TRBJ2-7; weak D call: TRBD2 (6 bases). Trimming removed 6 bases from V and 6 bases from J, with 15 bases in between. The CDR3 spans 13 residues. CDR3 coding DNA: TGTGCCAGCAGCCCCGGGGGTAGGGTCGAGCAGTACTTC. Translating gives CASSPGGRVEQYF.

The rearrangement joins TRBV19 to TRBJ1-1; D call uncertain. V shed 0 bases and J shed 1 base, with 9 bases lying between them. The CDR3 spans 15 residues. CDR1 LNHDA and CDR2 SQIVND come from the germline V gene (reference sequence). The DNA for the CDR3 is TGTGCCAGTAGTATAGATGCGAGCTGGAACACTGAAGCTTTCTTT. This codes for CASSIDASWNTEAFF.

This clonotype was seen only a few times. The chain joins TRBV5-5 to TRBJ2-3, with a weak D call TRBD1 (5 bases). V was pared by 5 bases and J by 3 bases, with 16 bases between. Germline loops: CDR1 SGHKS, CDR2 YYEKEE (reference sequence). This CDR3 is 15 amino acids long. The CDR3, as DNA: TGTGCCAGCAGACAAATCACAGGTTTTACAGATACGCAGTATTTT. Translation: CASRQITGFTDTQYF.

This clonotype was picked up a small number of times. The junction departs from the called germline gene at one end, perhaps through a read error. This chain uses TRBV3-1 with TRBJ2-1; 7 bases match TRBD2. There are 16 residues in the CDR3. Per germline, CDR1 LGHDT and CDR2 YNNKEL (reference sequence). CDR3 sequence: CASRQGGLGVYNEQFF. In DNA, the CDR3 is TGTGCCAGCAGGCAAGGCGGACTAGGTGTCTACAATGAGCAGTTCTTC.

The rearrangement joins TRBV29-1 to TRBJ2-1; 8 bases agree with TRBD2. CDR3 length: 12 residues. The J segment lost 8 bases and the V segment lost 7 bases, leaving 7 bases of the junction unmatched. Germline assignment: CDR1 SQVTM and CDR2 ANQGSEA. The CDR3 nucleotides read TGCAGCGCGGGACTAGGTGTGGATGAGCAGTTCTTC. It codes for CSAGLGVDEQFF.

The chain combines TRBV19 with TRBJ1-5; unclear D gene. V lost 0 bases and J lost 3, with 9 bases in between. CDR1 is LNHDA, CDR2 SQIVND, per germline (reference sequence). This CDR3 has 15 amino acids. The CDR3 spells CASSIDLSDNQPQHF. The DNA for the CDR3 is TGTGCCAGTAGTATAGACCTGTCGGACAATCAGCCCCAGCATTTT.

The chain combines TRBV12-3 or TRBV12-4 with TRBJ1-4, with D perhaps TRBD1 (5 bases). Deletions cut 3 bases from V and 7 bases from J, with 15 bases between. The length of the CDR3 is 15 residues. CDR3 DNA: TGTGCCAGCAGTTTCCTCGGGGGTATGGGTGAAAAACTGTTTTTT. Its protein is CASSFLGGMGEKLFF.

The rearrangement uses TRBV12-3 or TRBV12-4 and TRBJ2-2, with D perhaps matching TRBD1 or TRBD2 (6 bases each). V gave up 6 bases and J gave up 6 bases, with 17 bases separating them. The length of the CDR3 is 15 residues. The CDR3 loop reads CASSWGAGYAGELFF. The CDR3 DNA reads TGTGCCAGCAGCTGGGGGGCAGGATACGCCGGGGAGCTGTTTTTT.

The chain carries TRBV29-1 and TRBJ1-4; D remains ambiguous. The CDR3 loop spans 16 amino acids. The germline V gene has CDR1 SQVTM and CDR2 ANQGSEA. V lost 1 base to trimming and J lost 3 bases, with 15 bases between them. The CDR3 coding sequence is TGCAGCGTTGAAGTAGGAGAGGATGGAGCTAATGAAAAACTGTTTTTT. Translated: CSVEVGEDGANEKLFF.

The V gene is TRBV5-5, the J gene TRBJ2-7; a possible D gene is TRBD2 (6 bases). The germline CDR1 and CDR2 sequences are SGHKS and YYEKEE (reference sequence). V gave up 3 bases and J gave up 1 base, with 14 bases separating them. The CDR3 extends over 15 amino acids. The CDR3 DNA reads TGTGCCAGCAGCTCCGCGGGGAGGCCATCCTACGAGCAGTACTTC. This sequence encodes CASSSAGRPSYEQYF.

This clonotype has a count of ten or more. The V gene is TRBV4-2, the J gene TRBJ2-7; weak D call: TRBD1 (5 bases). The germline CDR1 and CDR2 sequences are LGHNA and YNFKEQ. The CDR3 has 15 residues. Trimming left V 0 bases short and J 4 bases short, with 13 bases between. The CDR3 sequence: CASSQDLRVIYEQYF. DNA of the CDR3: TGTGCCAGCAGCCAAGATCTCAGGGTTATTTACGAGCAGTACTTC.

This clonotype has just a few counts. The chain has TRBV11-2 and TRBJ2-3; 8 bases line up with TRBD2. The CDR3 is made up of 18 amino acids. The germline V gene encodes CDR1 SGHAT and CDR2 FQNNGV. V lost 2 bases to trimming and J lost 0 bases; unmatched junction nucleotides: 10. CDR3 sequence reads: CASSLLPSGLPSTDTQYF. Here the CDR3 DNA reads TGTGCCAGCAGCTTATTACCTAGCGGGCTGCCTAGCACAGATACGCAGTATTTT.

The V and J genes are TRBV28 and TRBJ1-5, with 7 positions matching TRBD1. The CDR3 runs 15 residues. CDR1 is MDHEN and CDR2 is SYDVKM in the germline V gene. V was pared by 1 base and J by 6 bases, with 6 bases of the junction left unmatched. The CDR3: CASSLFARGGQPQHF. In DNA form, the CDR3 reads TGTGCCAGCAGTTTATTTGCCAGGGGGGGTCAGCCCCAGCATTTT.

There are many counts of this clonotype. The chain is built from TRBV30 and TRBJ2-5; TRBD1 matches 7 bases. Germline trimming cut 3 bases from V and 0 bases from J; bases unmatched to any gene: 22. Germline CDR1 reads GTSNPN; CDR2 reads SVGIG (reference sequence). This CDR3 is built from 20 residues. CDR3 nucleotide sequence: TGTGCCTGGAGAGGAGGCGTCCATAGAAGGGACAGTGCGGACCAAGAGACCCAGTACTTC. Translation: CAWRGGVHRRDSADQETQYF.

This chain uses TRBV13 with TRBJ2-7, with a weak D call TRBD2 (6 bases). The CDR3 spans 15 residues. CDR1 PRHDT and CDR2 FYEKMQ come from the germline V gene (reference sequence). Trimming cost V 5 bases and J 2 bases, with 16 bases left between them. The CDR3 reads CASSGWGLETYEQYF. CDR3 nucleotides: TGTGCCAGCAGCGGATGGGGACTTGAAACCTACGAGCAGTACTTC. Complete variable domain (other parts from reference TRBV13 and TRBJ2-7): AAGVIQSPRHLIKEKRETATLKCYPIPRHDTVYWYQQGPGQDPQFLISFYEKMQSDKGSIPDRFSAQQFSDYHSELNMSSLELGDSALYFCASSGWGLETYEQYFGPGTRLTVT.

The chain carries TRBV29-1 and TRBJ2-7; D not resolved. The ends were cut back, 7 bases at V and 2 bases at J, with 15 bases in the middle. Germline lookup yields CDR1 SQVTM and CDR2 ANQGSEA. The CDR3 consists of 13 residues. This CDR3 is CSEMTPNPYEQYF. The DNA of the CDR3 is TGCAGCGAGATGACGCCTAACCCCTACGAGCAGTACTTC.

In its sample, this clonotype was seen a few times. The chain joins TRBV25-1 to TRBJ1-1; a weak D match, TRBD1 (6 bases). V lost 2 bases and J lost 4, with 8 bases in between. Germline V gene lookup returns CDR1 MGHDK and CDR2 SYGVNS. CDR3 length equals 13 residues. The CDR3 nucleotides read TGTGCCAGCAGTGAAACAGGGCGCACTGAAGCTTTCTTT. Its protein is CASSETGRTEAFF.

The chain carries TRBV20-1 and TRBJ1-5; TRBD1 matches 9 bases. The CDR3 sequence is 16 residues long. V gave up 0 bases and J gave up 2 bases; unmatched junction bases: 5. The germline CDR1 and CDR2 sequences are DFQATT and SNEGSKA (reference sequence). The CDR3 DNA follows: TGCAGTGCTAGAGATCAACAGGGGGCTGGCAATCAGCCCCAGCATTTT. Translation gives CSARDQQGAGNQPQHF.

The gene calls are TRBV3-1 and TRBJ1-3, with TRBD1 identical over 10 bases. The CDR3 consists of 16 residues. Germline V gene data show CDR1 as LGHDT and CDR2 as YNNKEL (reference sequence). The ends lost 3 bases at V and 2 bases at J; junction bases unmatched: 4. The CDR3 DNA sequence: TGTGCCAGCAGCCAGACAGGGGGCGCGGCTGGAAACACCATATATTTT. It codes for CASSQTGGAAGNTIYF.

This clonotype was recorded many times. This chain uses TRBV30 with TRBJ1-1; 12 nucleotides line up with TRBD1. This CDR3 is 17 amino acids long. With V trimmed by 2 bases and J by 2 bases, 9 bases remained unmatched. CDR1 and CDR2 (germline): GTSNPN, SVGIG (reference sequence). The CDR3 spells CAWSPGTGGFINTEAFF. In DNA form, the CDR3 reads TGTGCCTGGAGTCCCGGGACAGGGGGCTTTATTAACACTGAAGCTTTCTTT. Full variable domain (remainder filled in from reference TRBV30 and TRBJ1-1): SQTIHQWPATLVQPVGSPLSLECTVEGTSNPNLYWYRQAAGRGLQLLFYSVGIGQISSEVPQNLSASRPQDRQFILSSKKLLLSDSGFYLCAWSPGTGGFINTEAFFGQGTRLTVV.

This clonotype has only a few counts. The chain links TRBV3-1 to TRBJ1-2; 7 positions agree with TRBD1. Germline V gene data show CDR1 as LGHDT and CDR2 as YNNKEL (reference sequence). CDR3 length: 14 residues. Trimming cost V 5 bases and J 4 bases; bases outside gene matches: 7. In DNA form, the CDR3 reads TGTGCCAGCAGCTCAACAACAGGGGTCTATGGCTACACCTTC. Protein product: CASSSTTGVYGYTF.

This clonotype was seen many times. The rearrangement joins TRBV12-3 or TRBV12-4 to TRBJ2-5, with 7 bases fitting TRBD1. The junction had 5 bases not matched to a gene; V was cut back by 5 bases and J by 2 bases. The CDR3 has 14 amino acids. The CDR3 here is CASSRQGLQETQYF. Written as DNA, the CDR3 is TGTGCCAGCAGTCGACAGGGTTTGCAAGAGACCCAGTACTTC.

This clonotype came up a few times. The chain employs TRBV5-4 and TRBJ2-7, with a possible D match to TRBD2 (6 bases). Between the trimmed V and J ends, which lost 2 bases and 5 bases, there was a span of 11 bases. This CDR3 region has 13 residues. Per the germline V gene, CDR1 is SGHNT and CDR2 is YYREEE (reference sequence). The CDR3 DNA sequence: TGTGCCAGCAGCTTCGCCGGAGGGCACGAGCAGTACTTC. It specifies CASSFAGGHEQYF.

V gene TRBV5-1 combines with J gene TRBJ2-5, with 8 bases that match TRBD2. After removal of 4 bases from V and 5 bases from J, the junction contained 13 bases not matched to a gene. The V gene's germline CDR1 is SGHRS and CDR2 YFSETQ. The CDR3 spans 16 residues. CDR3 DNA: TGCGCCAGCAGCCCAAGCGGGAGAGGCGCTGGGGAGACCCAGTACTTC. It encodes CASSPSGRGAGETQYF. Variable domain in full (rest from reference TRBV5-1 and TRBJ2-5): KAGVTQTPRYLIKTRGQQVTLSCSPISGHRSVSWYQQTPGQGLQFLFEYFSETQRNKGNFPGRFSGRQFSNSRSEMNVSTLELGDSALYLCASSPSGRGAGETQYFGPGTRLLVL.

The gene calls are TRBV6-1 and TRBJ2-7; D gene uncertain. The CDR3 loop spans 14 amino acids. V was shortened by 7 bases and J by 1 base, with 14 bases between the two germline ends. Germline lookup yields CDR1 MNHNS and CDR2 SASEGT. The CDR3 nucleotides are TGTGCCAGCAAGGACGGCGGCGAATCCTACGAGCAGTACTTC. As protein: CASKDGGESYEQYF.

The chain couples TRBV4-2 to TRBJ2-6; 10 bases are a match to TRBD1. From germline, CDR1 is LGHNA and CDR2 YNFKEQ. Trimming cost V 3 bases and J 2 bases; bases outside gene matches: 7. The CDR3 loop spans 18 amino acids. The CDR3 region has the DNA TGTGCCAGCAGCCAGATGACAGGGGGCTTAGCTGGGGCCAACGTCCTGACTTTC. It encodes CASSQMTGGLAGANVLTF.

The rearrangement uses TRBV4-2 and TRBJ2-7; 8 positions match TRBD1. Trimming cost V 1 base and J 3 bases; bases outside gene matches: 5. Germline loops: CDR1 LGHNA, CDR2 YNFKEQ. This CDR3 has 15 residues. The CDR3 protein is CASSQATGVNYEQYF. The CDR3 DNA follows: TGTGCCAGCAGCCAAGCGACAGGGGTGAACTACGAGCAGTACTTC.

CDR3 nucleotides: TGTGCCAGCTTTTGGACTAGCGGATCCTACAATGAGCAGTTCTTC. Its translation is CASFWTSGSYNEQFF. The chain is built from TRBV5-5 and TRBJ2-1; 10 bases align to TRBD2. Germline loops: CDR1 SGHKS, CDR2 YYEKEE (reference sequence). V shed 7 bases, J shed 1 base, and the junction held 5 bases outside the gene matches. The CDR3 has 15 residues. The variable domain in full, with the rest retrieved from reference TRBV5-5 and TRBJ2-1, is DAGVTQSPTHLIKTRGQQVTLRCSPISGHKSVSWYQQVLGQGPQFIFQYYEKEERGRGNFPDRFSARQFPNYSSELNVNALLLGDSALYLCASFWTSGSYNEQFFGPGTRLTVL.

This clonotype was seen at least ten times. The chain employs TRBV15 and TRBJ2-2; TRBD1 aligns across 7 bases. V lost 4 bases to trimming and J lost 2 bases; unmatched junction nucleotides: 10. Germline V lookup: CDR1 LNHNV, CDR2 YYDKDF (reference sequence). CDR3 length: 17 residues. The CDR3 sequence is CATSKDRSLANTGELFF. The CDR3 nucleotides read TGTGCCACCAGCAAGGACAGGAGCCTGGCTAACACCGGGGAGCTGTTTTTT.

In this sample, this clonotype turned up a few times. The rearrangement links TRBV7-6 to TRBJ1-5; TRBD1 aligns across 7 bases. Germline CDR1 SGHVS, CDR2 FNYEAQ. The CDR3 spans 16 residues. With V trimmed by 2 bases and J by 6 bases, 10 bases remained unmatched. In DNA, the CDR3 is TGTGCCAGCAGCTTACTGGCGACAGGGACTTTTCAGCCCCAGCATTTT. Residues: CASSLLATGTFQPQHF. The variable domain in full, with the rest retrieved from reference TRBV7-6 and TRBJ1-5, is GAGVSQSPRYKVTKRGQDVALRCDPISGHVSLYWYRQALGQGPEFLTYFNYEAQQDKSGLPNDRFSAERPEGSISTLTIQRTEQRDSAMYRCASSLLATGTFQPQHFGDGTRLSIL.

V is TRBV30 and J is TRBJ1-6, with D possibly being TRBD1 (5 bases). Germline assignment: CDR1 GTSNPN and CDR2 SVGIG (reference sequence). Trimming removed 5 bases from V and 7 bases from J, with 15 bases in between. The length of the CDR3 is 14 residues. CDR3 nucleotide sequence: TGTGCCTGGTCCCGGGGGGGGGTGAATTCACCCCTCCACTTT. This encodes CAWSRGGVNSPLHF.